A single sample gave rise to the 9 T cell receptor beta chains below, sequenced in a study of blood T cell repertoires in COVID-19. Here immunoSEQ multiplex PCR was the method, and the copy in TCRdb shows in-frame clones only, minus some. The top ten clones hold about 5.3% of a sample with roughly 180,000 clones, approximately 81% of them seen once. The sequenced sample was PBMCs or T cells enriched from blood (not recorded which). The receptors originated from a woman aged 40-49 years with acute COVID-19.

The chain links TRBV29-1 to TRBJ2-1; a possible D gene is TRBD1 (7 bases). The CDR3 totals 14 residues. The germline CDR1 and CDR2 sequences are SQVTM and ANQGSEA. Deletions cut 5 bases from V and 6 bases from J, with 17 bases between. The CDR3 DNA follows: TGCAGCGTTTCTCAGGGGGGAGCGGGCAATGAGCAGTTCTTC. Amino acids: CSVSQGGAGNEQFF.

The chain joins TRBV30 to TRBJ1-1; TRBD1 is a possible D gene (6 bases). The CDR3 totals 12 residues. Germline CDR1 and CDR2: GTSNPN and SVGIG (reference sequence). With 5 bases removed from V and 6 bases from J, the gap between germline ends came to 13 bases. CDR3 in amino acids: CAWFDRRSEAFF. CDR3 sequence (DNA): TGTGCCTGGTTCGACAGGCGCTCTGAAGCTTTCTTT.

The CDR3: CASSPRLAGGSISYNEQFF. The CDR3 coding sequence is TGTGCCAGCAGCCCCCGACTAGCGGGAGGGAGTATCTCCTACAATGAGCAGTTCTTC. This sequence joins TRBV7-9 and TRBJ2-1, with 14 bases fitting TRBD2. Trimming at V came to 5 bases and at J to 0 bases, leaving 9 bases not matched to a gene. Per the germline V gene, CDR1 is SEHNR and CDR2 is FQNEAQ (reference sequence). The CDR3 spans 19 residues.

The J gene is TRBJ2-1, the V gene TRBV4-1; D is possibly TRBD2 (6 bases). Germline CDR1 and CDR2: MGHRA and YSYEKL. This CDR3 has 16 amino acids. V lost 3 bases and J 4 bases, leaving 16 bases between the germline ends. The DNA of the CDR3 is TGCGCCAGCAGCCACCCCCAGCGGGCCAGATACAATGAGCAGTTCTTC. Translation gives CASSHPQRARYNEQFF.

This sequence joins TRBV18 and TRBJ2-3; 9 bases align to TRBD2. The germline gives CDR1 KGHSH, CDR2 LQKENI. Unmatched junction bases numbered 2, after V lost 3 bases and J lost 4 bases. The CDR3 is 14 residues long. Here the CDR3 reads CASSPERGADTQYF. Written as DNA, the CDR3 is TGTGCCAGCTCACCGGAGCGGGGGGCAGATACGCAGTATTTT.

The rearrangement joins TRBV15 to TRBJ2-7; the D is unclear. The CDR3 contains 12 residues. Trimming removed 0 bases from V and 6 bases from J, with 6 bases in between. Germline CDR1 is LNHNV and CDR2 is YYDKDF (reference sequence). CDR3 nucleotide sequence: TGTGCCACCAGCAGAGATTCAGGCGAGCAGTACTTC. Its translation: CATSRDSGEQYF. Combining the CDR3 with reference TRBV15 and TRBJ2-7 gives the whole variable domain DAMVIQNPRYQVTQFGKPVTLSCSQTLNHNVMYWYQQKSSQAPKLLFHYYDKDFNNEADTPDNFQSRRPNTSFCFLDIRSPGLGDTAMYLCATSRDSGEQYFGPGTRLTVT.

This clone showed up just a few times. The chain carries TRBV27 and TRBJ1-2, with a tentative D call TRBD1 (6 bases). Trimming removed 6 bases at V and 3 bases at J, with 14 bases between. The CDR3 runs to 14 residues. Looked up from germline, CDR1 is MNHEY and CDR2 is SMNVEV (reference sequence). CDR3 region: CASSHGGADYGYTF. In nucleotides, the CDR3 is TGTGCCAGCAGCCACGGGGGGGCCGACTATGGCTACACCTTC.

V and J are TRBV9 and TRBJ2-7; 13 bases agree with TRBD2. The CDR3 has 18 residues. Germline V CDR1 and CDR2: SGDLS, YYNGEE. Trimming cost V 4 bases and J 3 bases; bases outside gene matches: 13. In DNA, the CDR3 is TGTGCCAGCAGCCCCCCGTCTCTGACTAGCGGGAGGATCTACGAGCAGTACTTC. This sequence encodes CASSPPSLTSGRIYEQYF.

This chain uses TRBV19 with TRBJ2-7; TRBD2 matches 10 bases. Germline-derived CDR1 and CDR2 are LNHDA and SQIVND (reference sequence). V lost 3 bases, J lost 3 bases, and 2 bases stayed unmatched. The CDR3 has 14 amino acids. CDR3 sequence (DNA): TGTGCCAGTAGTATCTCTAGCGGGAGCTACGAGCAGTACTTC. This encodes CASSISSGSYEQYF.